Below are 25 T cell receptor beta chains sequenced from a single sample in a study of human T cells and chemical hapten exposure. Time point indicated: healthy volunteer bleed at 6 weeks. Someone pulled total RNA out of unfractionated whole blood. From the RACE reads, TCRdb called clonotypes with MiXCR, one entry per CDR3 protein. The sample lists 35,000 to 50,000 distinct CDR3 sequences; 3% to 4% were seen once. The sample was whole blood. The receptors stem from a human donor in good health. Some clones in this sample may be carry-over from other donors' samples.

This clonotype was observed many times. V usage is TRBV28 and J usage is TRBJ2-3, with D tentatively TRBD2 (6 bases). Germline-derived CDR1 and CDR2 are MDHEN and SYDVKM. The CDR3 loop spans 13 amino acids. V lost 5 bases, J lost 4 bases, and 10 bases lay in between. CDR3 amino acids: CASSADYSDTQYF. The CDR3 bases are TGTGCCAGCAGTGCGGACTATTCAGATACGCAGTATTTT.

The rearrangement uses TRBV28 and TRBJ1-6, with no clear D. The germline V gene has CDR1 MDHEN and CDR2 SYDVKM. Trimming shortened V by 1 base and J by 8 bases, and 12 bases separated the two germline ends. The CDR3 length is 15 residues. The CDR3 protein is CASSLSRDGYSPLHF. The CDR3 nucleotides are TGTGCCAGCAGTTTATCCCGAGACGGTTATTCACCCCTCCACTTT.

This clonotype was observed at least ten times. The chain recombines TRBV27 with TRBJ2-3; D unresolved. Germline V gives CDR1 MNHEY, CDR2 SMNVEV (reference sequence). The CDR3 has 14 amino acids. V lost 5 bases to trimming and J lost 5 bases, with 14 bases between them. Here the CDR3 reads CASSILDAGDTQYF. For the CDR3, the DNA is TGTGCCAGCAGTATCCTGGACGCTGGAGATACGCAGTATTTT.

V is TRBV27 and J is TRBJ2-6; D gene unclear. This CDR3 is 13 amino acids long. Germline-derived CDR1 and CDR2 are MNHEY and SMNVEV (reference sequence). V was shortened by 10 bases and J by 2 bases, with 9 bases between the two germline ends. The chain's CDR3 is CATAPTGANVLTF. The CDR3 bases are TGTGCCACCGCCCCTACTGGGGCCAACGTCCTGACTTTC.

This chain joins TRBV2 and TRBJ2-3; TRBD2 matches 11 bases. The CDR3 totals 17 residues. Germline lookup yields CDR1 SNHLY and CDR2 FYNNEI. With 3 bases clipped from V and 2 bases from J, the junction kept 7 bases outside the gene matches. The CDR3 region has the DNA TGTGCCAGCAGTGACGGCGGGACTAGCGGCCACACAGATACGCAGTATTTT. This sequence encodes CASSDGGTSGHTDTQYF.

The sample holds many counts of this clonotype. The chain is built from TRBV24-1 and TRBJ2-1; 7 bases agree with TRBD2. The CDR3 covers 17 residues. V was pared by 2 bases and J by 4 bases, with 10 bases of the junction left unmatched. Germline assignment: CDR1 KGHDR and CDR2 SFDVKD. The CDR3 sequence: CATSDYLGTGGYNEQFF. The CDR3 coding sequence is TGTGCCACCAGTGATTACCTCGGGACCGGGGGGTACAATGAGCAGTTCTTC.

This clonotype was seen ten or more times. The V and J genes are TRBV28 and TRBJ1-5; D is perhaps TRBD1 (6 bases). Trimming pared 6 bases from V and 4 bases from J, leaving 22 bases between. In germline, CDR1 is MDHEN, CDR2 SYDVKM. There are 17 residues in the CDR3. The CDR3 DNA reads as TGTGCCAGCAGCCCTCCGATTACCCGGGGGCCGAATCAGCCCCAGCATTTT. It yields the protein CASSPPITRGPNQPQHF.

The chain couples TRBV4-1 to TRBJ1-2, with D unresolved. Trimming shortened V by 4 bases and J by 5 bases, and 20 bases separated the two germline ends. From germline, CDR1 is MGHRA and CDR2 YSYEKL. The CDR3 is 16 residues long. The CDR3 reads CASSPANKRSEYGYTF. CDR3 in DNA: TGCGCCAGCAGCCCTGCTAATAAACGGTCGGAGTATGGCTACACCTTC.

This clonotype came up many times. The chain couples TRBV4-1 to TRBJ1-5, with a tentative D call TRBD1 (5 bases). This CDR3 spans 17 amino acids. Germline CDR1 MGHRA, CDR2 YSYEKL. V was clipped by 1 base and J by 0 bases, with 13 bases between them. The CDR3 protein is CASSQVRDWYSNQPQHF. The CDR3 DNA reads as TGCGCCAGCAGCCAAGTAAGGGACTGGTATAGCAATCAGCCCCAGCATTTT.

This chain uses TRBV7-9 with TRBJ2-5, with 15 nucleotides matching TRBD2. With 5 bases clipped from V and 5 bases from J, the junction kept 6 bases outside the gene matches. Germline CDR1 reads SEHNR; CDR2 reads FQNEAQ (reference sequence). CDR3 size: 16 residues. The CDR3 nucleotides are TGTGCCAGCAGCCTGGGACTAGCGGGAGGAGTGGAGACCCAGTACTTC. Translation gives CASSLGLAGGVETQYF.

This clonotype was found many times. CDR3 protein: CASSQGLLYGYTF. CDR3 coding DNA: TGTGCCAGCAGCCAAGGGCTTCTCTATGGCTACACCTTC. The chain recombines TRBV3-1 with TRBJ1-2; D gene uncertain. V was shortened by 1 base and J by 4 bases, with 7 bases between the two germline ends. The CDR3 is 13 residues long. Germline lookup yields CDR1 LGHDT and CDR2 YNNKEL (reference sequence).

The sample holds a few counts of this clonotype. The chain recombines TRBV27 with TRBJ1-5; 7 bases agree with TRBD1. The CDR3 has 14 residues. V lost 3 bases and J lost 7; bases outside the gene matches: 6. Germline V gene lookup returns CDR1 MNHEY and CDR2 SMNVEV (reference sequence). CDR3 loop: CASSFGQVGQPQHF. In DNA, the CDR3 is TGTGCCAGCAGTTTTGGACAGGTTGGGCAGCCCCAGCATTTT.

The sample holds many counts of this clonotype. The chain is built from TRBV29-1 and TRBJ2-1; 11 bases are shared with TRBD2. V trimming: 7 bases; J trimming: 5 bases; junction bases outside the gene matches: 4. The germline gives CDR1 SQVTM, CDR2 ANQGSEA. The CDR3 is 13 residues long. The CDR3, as DNA: TGCAGCGCTGGACTAGCGGGTGACAATGAGCAGTTCTTC. Its protein is CSAGLAGDNEQFF.

This clonotype was seen at least ten times. This chain connects TRBV27 to TRBJ1-2; D remains unclear. Germline V gives CDR1 MNHEY, CDR2 SMNVEV (reference sequence). This CDR3 has 13 residues. V dropped 3 bases and J dropped 2 bases, with 7 bases sitting between them. The CDR3: CASSLGQNYGYTF. Here the CDR3 DNA reads TGTGCCAGCAGTTTGGGCCAGAACTATGGCTACACCTTC.

V gene TRBV20-1 combines with J gene TRBJ2-1, with D possibly matching TRBD1 (6 bases). Trimming removed 7 bases at V and 7 bases at J, with 14 bases between. The germline V gene encodes CDR1 DFQATT and CDR2 SNEGSKA (reference sequence). The CDR3 runs 12 residues. In nucleotides, the CDR3 is TGCAGTGGGAGAACAGGGCGGAATGAGCAGTTCTTC. As protein: CSGRTGRNEQFF.

The chain joins TRBV6-2 or TRBV6-3 to TRBJ2-7; perhaps D is TRBD1 or TRBD2 (5 bases each). The V end lost 8 bases, the J end lost 2 bases, and 13 bases lay between the germline ends. Germline V gives CDR1 MNHEY, CDR2 SVGEGT. The CDR3 sequence is 13 residues long. DNA of the CDR3: TGTGCCAGCGGCCCTAAGGGACCCTACGAGCAGTACTTC. Translation gives CASGPKGPYEQYF.

This clonotype was counted many times. The chain recombines TRBV11-2 with TRBJ2-5; 7 nucleotides align to TRBD1. CDR1 is SGHAT, CDR2 FQNNGV, per germline. Trimming at V came to 1 base and at J to 4 bases, leaving 9 bases not matched to a gene. The CDR3 covers 16 residues. CDR3 in amino acids: CASSLVLTGTAETQYF. The CDR3 DNA sequence: TGTGCCAGCAGCTTAGTTTTAACCGGGACAGCAGAGACCCAGTACTTC.

This clonotype was observed many times. The CDR3 sequence is CASRRTGSTDTQYF. The CDR3 nucleotides read TGTGCCAGCAGACGAACAGGGTCCACAGATACGCAGTATTTT. The gene calls are TRBV27 and TRBJ2-3; D possibly corresponds to TRBD1 (6 bases). The CDR3 totals 14 residues. V was pared by 6 bases and J by 2 bases, with 12 bases between. Germline values: CDR1 MNHEY, CDR2 SMNVEV (reference sequence).

This clonotype occurred a few times. CDR3 nucleotide sequence: TGTGCTAGTGGTTTGCCGAACTATGGCTACACCTTC. Amino acid sequence: CASGLPNYGYTF. J is TRBJ1-2 and V is TRBV12-5, with D hard to call. CDR3 length: 12 residues. Germline CDR1 reads LGHNT; CDR2 reads FRNRAP. The germline V and J ends were trimmed by 2 bases and 2 bases, with 3 bases remaining between them.

This clonotype was counted at least ten times. The chain has TRBV6-2 or TRBV6-3 and TRBJ1-4, with 8 bases aligning to TRBD1. Trimming took 2 bases from V and 8 from J; bases not matched to a gene: 10. This CDR3 is 16 amino acids long. The germline gives CDR1 MNHEY, CDR2 SVGEGT. The CDR3 DNA sequence: TGTGCCAGCAGTTACCGGTCGACAGGGGTCGGGGAAAAACTGTTTTTT. Translation gives CASSYRSTGVGEKLFF.

There are many counts of this clonotype. This chain joins TRBV28 and TRBJ2-3; 12 bases are shared with TRBD2. CDR1 and CDR2 (germline): MDHEN, SYDVKM. J was trimmed by 8 bases and V by 4 bases; bases with no gene match: 16. The CDR3 runs 18 residues. The CDR3 protein is CASSSLELLAGGRATQYF. CDR3 DNA: TGTGCCAGCAGTTCCCTAGAGCTACTAGCGGGAGGTAGGGCTACGCAGTATTTT.

This clonotype was found many times. This sequence joins TRBV18 and TRBJ2-7; D call uncertain. V lost 3 bases to trimming and J lost 7 bases, with 10 bases between them. CDR1 and CDR2 (germline): KGHSH, LQKENI. The CDR3 length is 12 residues. CDR3 amino acids: CASSPSRGEQYF. DNA of the CDR3: TGTGCCAGCTCACCGTCTAGAGGAGAGCAGTACTTC.

The sample holds many counts of this clonotype. The V and J genes are TRBV24-1 and TRBJ2-1; 11 nucleotides align to TRBD2. CDR1 and CDR2 from the germline V gene are KGHDR and SFDVKD. This CDR3 is built from 17 residues. Trimming cost V 2 bases and J 7 bases; bases outside gene matches: 9. CDR3 sequence: CATSDSVTSGIRNEQFF. The CDR3 DNA sequence: TGTGCCACCAGTGATTCCGTGACTAGCGGGATAAGAAATGAGCAGTTCTTC.

This clonotype showed up many times. This chain uses TRBV29-1 with TRBJ1-1; D unresolved. The V and J ends lost 1 base and 3 bases respectively, with 3 bases between them. Per the germline V gene, CDR1 is SQVTM and CDR2 is ANQGSEA. The CDR3 is 11 residues long. As DNA, the CDR3 is TGCAGCGTTGAAGTCGACACTGAAGCTTTCTTT. As protein: CSVEVDTEAFF.

The chain is built from TRBV5-5 and TRBJ1-5, with no clear D. The CDR3 spans 14 residues. From germline, CDR1 is SGHKS and CDR2 YYEKEE (reference sequence). Trimming stripped 0 bases from V and 2 bases from J, with 6 bases between. As DNA, the CDR3 is TGTGCCAGCAGCTTGGACACACGCAATCAGCCCCAGCATTTT. This encodes CASSLDTRNQPQHF.